This T cell receptor beta chain came from a study of blood T cells in healthy people across ages. Study-level results: Long-lived donors carried more naive CD4+ cells and greater diversity than aged donors. Estimates drawn from one million T cells were deemed to understate diversity.

A remark on this clonotype: The antigen remains undetermined.

This CDR3 is 14 amino acids long. The germline CDR1 and CDR2 sequences are SGDLS and YYNGEE. The germline V and J ends were trimmed by 0 bases and 6 bases, with 9 bases remaining between them. A sample-barcoded 5' primer and a J-beta primer mix were used in a second PCR of about 7 to 11 cycles. TCRdb re-called the 5' RACE reads through MiXCR, storing one row per CDR3 protein. The repertoire has 1.5 million to 2 million distinct CDR3 sequences, roughly 27% of them found once; the top ten carry about 8%. This TCR was recovered from a young woman in good health. The sequencing sample was made of blood. The gene calls are TRBV9 and TRBJ1-4, with a weak D call TRBD1 (6 bases). Written as DNA, the CDR3 is TGTGCCAGCAGCGTAGCAGGGGCTCATGAAAAACTGTTTTTT. Translating it yields CASSVAGAHEKLFF.